The rows below give T cell receptor beta chains drawn from one sample of a study of blood T cell repertoires in COVID-19. Clones were sequenced by immunoSEQ multiplex PCR, and TCRdb holds only the in-frame ones, with some missing. The sample carries some 200,000 clones, around 84% recorded once. Sequenced material: peripheral blood. The receptors shown here come from a man aged 45 to 65 who had recovered from COVID-19. CDR3s include the opening cysteine and the closing phenylalanine or tryptophan. The D gene is left open where the match is weak. Part of the rows lack a size; the others show once, few, many or a class for expanded clones.

D | size | J | V | CDR3 | DNA
TRBD1 | few | TRBJ2-5 | TRBV5-1 | CASARTQGARETQYF | TGCGCCAGCGCCCGAACCCAGGGGGCTCGGGAGACCCAGTACTTC
TRBD1 | . | TRBJ2-1 | TRBV19 | CASTKDRVGNEQFF | TGTGCCAGTACCAAGGACAGGGTTGGGAATGAGCAGTTCTTC
. | . | TRBJ2-7 | TRBV15 | CATSRDGGYEQYF | TGTGCCACCAGCAGAGACGGCGGTTACGAGCAGTACTTC
TRBD1 | few | TRBJ2-4 | TRBV3-1/TRBV3-2 | CASSRQGGYNIQYF | TGTGCCAGCAGTCGACAGGGGGGTTACAACATTCAGTACTTC
. | . | TRBJ1-3 | TRBV27 | CASSLREGNTIYF | TGTGCCAGCAGCCTCCGGGAGGGAAACACCATATATTTT
. | . | TRBJ1-5 | TRBV6-1 | CASSESWLGNQPQHF | TGTGCCAGCAGTGAATCCTGGTTAGGCAATCAGCCCCAGCATTTT
TRBD2 | once | TRBJ2-1 | TRBV4-1 | CASSQEFGGGRWEQFF | TGCGCCAGCAGCCAAGAGTTCGGTGGCGGGAGATGGGAGCAGTTCTTC
. | . | TRBJ2-7 | TRBV10-2 | CASSHRPSYEQYF | TGCGCCAGCAGCCACAGGCCTTCCTACGAGCAGTACTTC
TRBD2 | . | TRBJ2-3 | TRBV24-1 | CATSDWTSGTSDTQYF | TGTGCCACCAGTGATTGGACTAGCGGGACATCAGATACGCAGTATTTT
. | . | TRBJ2-5 | TRBV5-1 | CASRQDRETQYF | TGCGCCAGCAGACAGGATAGGGAGACCCAGTACTTC
TRBD2 | . | TRBJ2-3 | TRBV5-4 | CASSFPRTSETTDTQYF | TGTGCCAGCAGCTTTCCCCGGACTAGCGAGACCACAGATACGCAGTATTTT
. | . | TRBJ1-4 | TRBV11-2 | CASSPLGATNEKLFF | TGTGCCAGCAGTCCCTTGGGCGCAACTAATGAAAAACTGTTTTTT
. | . | TRBJ2-7 | TRBV21-1 | CASSKVTPFSGRKNPGYEQYF | TGTGCCAGCAGCAAAGTCACCCCGTTTAGCGGGAGGAAAAACCCTGGCTACGAGCAGTACTTC
. | few | TRBJ2-3 | TRBV19 | CASRRTSTDTQYF | TGTGCCAGTAGGCGGACTAGCACAGATACGCAGTATTTT
TRBD1 | . | TRBJ2-5 | TRBV27 | CASSQDRVETQYF | TGTGCCAGCAGTCAGGACAGGGTTGAGACCCAGTACTTC
. | . | TRBJ1-3 | TRBV2 | CASSLLAHTGPGNTIYF | TGTGCCAGCAGTCTGTTGGCACATACAGGGCCTGGAAACACCATATATTTT
TRBD1 | . | TRBJ2-7 | TRBV25-1 | CASSIPGTGAYEQYF | TGTGCCAGCAGCATTCCGGGGACAGGGGCCTACGAGCAGTACTTC
TRBD2 | . | TRBJ2-3 | TRBV24-1 | CATSDSGLAGGLGADTQYF | TGTGCCACCAGTGACTCGGGACTAGCGGGAGGGCTCGGCGCAGATACGCAGTATTTT
TRBD2 | . | TRBJ2-7 | TRBV19 | CASSILAGGPYEQYF | TGTGCCAGTAGTATTTTAGCGGGGGGACCCTACGAGCAGTACTTC
. | . | TRBJ2-3 | TRBV27 | CASSRGAKGTDTQYF | TGTGCCAGCAGCCGGGGGGCCAAGGGCACAGATACGCAGTATTTT